The source of this T cell receptor (beta chain) is a study of blood T cell repertoires in COVID-19. Looking at the study overall: COVID-19 samples collected from the United States, Italy and Spain covered acute and convalescent phases. The cDNA or gDNA used as material had been derived from T cells, B-cell-depleted T cells, or PBMCs.

Germline CDR1 is LGHNA and CDR2 is YNFKEQ. The CDR3 covers 15 residues. The V and J ends lost 0 bases and 4 bases, in that order; junction bases with no gene match: 5. TCRdb's table, derived via immunoSEQ multiplex PCR, lists solely in-frame clones and lacks some. The profile covers 200,000 to 250,000 clones, with 70% to 90% appearing a single time and under 14% taken by the ten largest. The study drew participants aged about 18 to 90 years from fewer than 30 US areas. Sequenced: PBMCs or T cells enriched from blood (not recorded which). The sequence was collected from a man younger than 45 who had recovered from COVID-19. V and J are TRBV4-2 and TRBJ2-7; 8 bases align to TRBD1. The CDR3 nucleotides are TGTGCCAGCAGCCAAGACCCTACAGGGGGTTACGAGCAGTACTTC. Translating it yields CASSQDPTGGYEQYF.